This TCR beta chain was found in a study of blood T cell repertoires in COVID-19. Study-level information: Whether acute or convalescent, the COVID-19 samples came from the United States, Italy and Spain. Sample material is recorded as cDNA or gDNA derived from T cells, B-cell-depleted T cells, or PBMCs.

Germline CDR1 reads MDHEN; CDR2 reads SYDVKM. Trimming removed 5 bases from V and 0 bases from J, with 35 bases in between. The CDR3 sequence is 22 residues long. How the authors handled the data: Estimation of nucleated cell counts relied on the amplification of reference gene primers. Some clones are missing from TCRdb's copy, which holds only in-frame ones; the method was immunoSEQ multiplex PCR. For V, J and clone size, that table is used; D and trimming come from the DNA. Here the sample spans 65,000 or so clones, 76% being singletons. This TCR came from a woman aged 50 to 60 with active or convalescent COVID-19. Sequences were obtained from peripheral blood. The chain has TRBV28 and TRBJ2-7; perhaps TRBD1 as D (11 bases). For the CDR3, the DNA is TGTGCCAGCAGTGGCCGGGACAGGGGGAAGGCTAGCGGGAGTAGGGGCTCCTACGAGCAGTACTTC. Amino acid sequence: CASSGRDRGKASGSRGSYEQYF.